One and the same sample provided the 22 T cell receptor beta chains below, sequenced in a study of identical twins. MiXCR was run by TCRdb on the 5' RACE reads, yielding one entry per CDR3 protein. The table has fewer than 500,000 distinct CDR3 sequences, approximately 15% seen once. These same records also appear under a second study, on yellow fever vaccine responses in identical twins.

Sequencing was performed on CD4+ T cells sorted from blood. The receptors shown here come from a woman aged 18 to 35 in good health.

The rearrangement joins TRBV3-1 to TRBJ2-3; weak D call: TRBD2 (6 bases). Trimming stripped 4 bases from V and 4 bases from J, with 15 bases between. Germline V gene sequence: CDR1 LGHDT, CDR2 YNNKEL (reference sequence). The CDR3 sequence is 15 residues long. CDR3 in DNA: TGTGCCAGCAGCCCCCTGCCGGGGGAATCAGATACGCAGTATTTT. This codes for CASSPLPGESDTQYF.

V gene TRBV27 combines with J gene TRBJ2-1, with D maybe TRBD1 (6 bases). Per the germline V gene, CDR1 is MNHEY and CDR2 is SMNVEV (reference sequence). With 6 bases removed from V and 4 bases from J, the gap between germline ends came to 16 bases. The CDR3 covers 15 residues. This CDR3 is CASRSSGTRYNEQFF. For the CDR3, the DNA is TGTGCCAGCAGATCCTCCGGGACAAGATACAATGAGCAGTTCTTC.

This rearrangement joins TRBV5-5 to TRBJ2-3; D is tentatively TRBD1 or TRBD2 (5 bases each). This CDR3 comprises 14 residues. Germline assignment: CDR1 SGHKS and CDR2 YYEKEE (reference sequence). The germline V and J ends were trimmed by 5 bases and 7 bases, with 17 bases remaining between them. In nucleotides, the CDR3 is TGTGCCAGCAGTCCTAGCACAGGTACTTATACGCAGTATTTT. Its translation is CASSPSTGTYTQYF.

There are a few counts of this clonotype. The V gene is TRBV5-5, the J gene TRBJ2-7, with D tentatively TRBD1 (6 bases). V shed 4 bases and J shed 0 bases, with 14 bases lying between them. This CDR3 is built from 15 residues. Germline assignment: CDR1 SGHKS and CDR2 YYEKEE (reference sequence). The CDR3 loop reads CASSPTGQTSYEQYF. The CDR3 nucleotides read TGTGCCAGCAGCCCGACCGGACAGACCTCCTACGAGCAGTACTTC.

This clonotype was counted at least ten times. This rearrangement joins TRBV2 to TRBJ2-3, with D perhaps matching TRBD1 (6 bases). Germline CDR1 SNHLY, CDR2 FYNNEI. The CDR3 has 16 residues. Trimming cost V 4 bases and J 0 bases, with 14 bases left between them. As DNA, the CDR3 is TGTGCCAGCAGTGCCCAGGGGCGATTAAGCACAGATACGCAGTATTTT. Translation gives CASSAQGRLSTDTQYF.

The V call is TRBV11-2, the J call TRBJ2-3; no reliable D call. V was shortened by 3 bases and J by 5 bases, with 3 bases between the two germline ends. Germline V gene lookup returns CDR1 SGHAT and CDR2 FQNNGV. The CDR3 covers 11 residues. The chain's CDR3 is CASSFQDTQYF. In nucleotides, the CDR3 is TGTGCCAGCAGCTTTCAAGATACGCAGTATTTT.

CDR3 sequence: CASSLAQDARFYGYTF. CDR3 bases: TGTGCCAGCAGCTTAGCGCAGGATGCCAGATTCTATGGCTACACCTTC. The chain couples TRBV7-2 to TRBJ1-2, with D uncertain. The length of the CDR3 is 16 residues. V was pared by 0 bases and J by 4 bases, with 15 bases between. Germline-derived CDR1 and CDR2 are SGHTA and FQGNSA.

This clonotype turned up a few times. J is TRBJ2-5 and V is TRBV27; 12 bases map to TRBD1. The length of the CDR3 is 16 residues. In germline, CDR1 is MNHEY, CDR2 SMNVEV (reference sequence). After removal of 0 bases from V and 7 bases from J, the junction contained 6 bases not matched to a gene. This CDR3 reads CASSLSGTGGGWTQYF. CDR3 bases: TGTGCCAGCAGTTTATCAGGGACAGGGGGCGGATGGACCCAGTACTTC.

This chain uses TRBV20-1 with TRBJ2-1; TRBD2 is a possible D gene (5 bases). The CDR3 is made up of 16 amino acids. Trimming left V 0 bases short and J 3 bases short, with 15 bases between. The germline V gene has CDR1 DFQATT and CDR2 SNEGSKA (reference sequence). The CDR3, as DNA: TGCAGTGCTAGAGATGACGGCGGGCCAAACTACAATGAGCAGTTCTTC. Translation: CSARDDGGPNYNEQFF.

In its sample, this clonotype was seen a few times. V usage is TRBV6-5 and J usage is TRBJ2-5; D unclear. Germline-derived CDR1 and CDR2 are MNHEY and SVGAGI. The CDR3 is made up of 14 amino acids. Between the trimmed V and J ends, which lost 0 bases and 2 bases, there was a span of 7 bases. This CDR3 reads CASSYSLQQETQYF. Written as DNA, the CDR3 is TGTGCCAGCAGTTACTCGTTACAGCAAGAGACCCAGTACTTC.

The chain recombines TRBV6-5 with TRBJ1-6; D is possibly TRBD1 (5 bases). From germline, CDR1 is MNHEY and CDR2 SVGAGI. This CDR3 is 15 amino acids long. V shed 2 bases and J shed 9 bases, with 14 bases lying between them. The DNA of the CDR3 is TGTGCCAGCAGTTACGGGGGAGGAGGCATTTCACCCCTCCACTTT. Translation: CASSYGGGGISPLHF.

This clonotype was counted only a few times. The J gene is TRBJ2-2, the V gene TRBV12-3 or TRBV12-4; D is possibly TRBD2 (6 bases). Trimming took off 5 bases at V and 7 bases at J, with 11 bases between the two ends. The CDR3 consists of 13 residues. CDR3 nucleotide sequence: TGTGCCAGCAGTCAACGGGGGAACGGGGAGCTGTTTTTT. Protein sequence: CASSQRGNGELFF.

This clonotype was counted between two and nine times. The V call is TRBV20-1, the J call TRBJ1-1; TRBD1 agrees at 8 bases. The CDR3 spans 14 residues. CDR1 and CDR2 (germline): DFQATT, SNEGSKA (reference sequence). Unmatched junction bases numbered 7, after V lost 6 bases and J lost 1 base. CDR3 sequence (DNA): TGCAGTGCGCCCAGGGGGCCCACGAACACTGAAGCTTTCTTT. This gives the protein CSAPRGPTNTEAFF.

A few counts support this clonotype. V usage is TRBV18 and J usage is TRBJ1-4; D is unclear. Germline V lookup: CDR1 KGHSH, CDR2 LQKENI. The length of the CDR3 is 14 residues. V lost 3 bases and J 5 bases, leaving 10 bases between the germline ends. As DNA, the CDR3 is TGTGCCAGCTCACCCGGCGTCAAAAATGAAAAACTGTTTTTT. This codes for CASSPGVKNEKLFF.

This clonotype appeared many times. This chain uses TRBV4-1 with TRBJ2-1, with 10 bases matching TRBD2. The germline gives CDR1 MGHRA, CDR2 YSYEKL. The ends lost 0 bases at V and 2 bases at J; junction bases unmatched: 16. CDR3 length: 21 residues. CDR3 coding DNA: TGCGCCAGCAGCCAAGAAATTGGACTAGCGGACTTTACTTTCACCTACAATGAGCAGTTCTTC. Residues: CASSQEIGLADFTFTYNEQFF.

This clonotype has a handful of counts. V usage is TRBV27 and J usage is TRBJ2-3; 8 nucleotides match TRBD2. This CDR3 spans 13 amino acids. Germline values: CDR1 MNHEY, CDR2 SMNVEV (reference sequence). J was trimmed by 8 bases and V by 10 bases; bases with no gene match: 11. CDR3 DNA: TGTGCCACCCGGGGGGGCCCCTGGGGTACGCAGTATTTT. It translates to CATRGGPWGTQYF.

The V call is TRBV20-1, the J call TRBJ2-1, with 12 positions matching TRBD1. J was trimmed by 8 bases and V by 6 bases; bases with no gene match: 14. From germline, CDR1 is DFQATT and CDR2 SNEGSKA (reference sequence). CDR3 size: 16 residues. The CDR3 bases are TGCAGTGCGCCGAACGGCCGGGACAGGGGGCTCGATGAGCAGTTCTTC. Protein: CSAPNGRDRGLDEQFF.

This clonotype was picked up many times. The chain carries TRBV12-3 or TRBV12-4 and TRBJ2-5; perhaps D is TRBD1 or TRBD2 (6 bases each). This CDR3 has 13 residues. The V end lost 3 bases, the J end lost 5 bases, and 10 bases lay between the germline ends. The CDR3 sequence is CASSFVGGETQYF. CDR3 in DNA: TGTGCCAGCAGTTTCGTAGGGGGGGAGACCCAGTACTTC.

This clonotype appeared a few times. V is TRBV6-2 or TRBV6-3 and J is TRBJ2-2; TRBD1 matches at 10 bases. There are 14 residues in the CDR3. The V and J ends lost 9 bases and 6 bases, in that order; junction bases with no gene match: 7. CDR1 is MNHEY, CDR2 SVGEGT, per germline. The CDR3 loop is CASDRGRGAGELFF. The DNA for the CDR3 is TGTGCCAGTGACAGGGGGCGCGGCGCCGGGGAGCTGTTTTTT.

This clonotype was seen a handful of times. The rearrangement uses TRBV4-1 and TRBJ2-3; D perhaps matches TRBD2 (6 bases). The V end lost 1 base, the J end lost 0 bases, and 17 bases lay between the germline ends. The germline V gene encodes CDR1 MGHRA and CDR2 YSYEKL. The CDR3 length is 18 residues. The CDR3 is CASSQVMRAGTSTDTQYF. As DNA, the CDR3 is TGCGCCAGCAGCCAAGTGATGAGGGCGGGAACTAGCACAGATACGCAGTATTTT.

This clonotype has ten or more counts. J is TRBJ2-7 and V is TRBV27, with 9 bases matching TRBD1. The CDR3 is 12 residues long. CDR1 is MNHEY and CDR2 is SMNVEV in the germline V gene (reference sequence). V dropped 8 bases and J dropped 8; count of bases not matched to a gene: 7. DNA for the CDR3: TGTGCCAGCCGAGGACAGGGGAGGAAGCAGTACTTC. Translation gives CASRGQGRKQYF.

The V call is TRBV6-2 or TRBV6-3, the J call TRBJ2-7; TRBD1 matches 9 bases. The CDR3 consists of 17 residues. Trimming removed 3 bases from V and 1 base from J; junction bases left unmatched: 10. Germline CDR1 and CDR2: MNHEY and SVGEGT. CDR3 nucleotides: TGTGCCAGCAGTTATCTACCCCCGGGACAGGGTTCCTACGAGCAGTACTTC. Translated, it gives CASSYLPPGQGSYEQYF.